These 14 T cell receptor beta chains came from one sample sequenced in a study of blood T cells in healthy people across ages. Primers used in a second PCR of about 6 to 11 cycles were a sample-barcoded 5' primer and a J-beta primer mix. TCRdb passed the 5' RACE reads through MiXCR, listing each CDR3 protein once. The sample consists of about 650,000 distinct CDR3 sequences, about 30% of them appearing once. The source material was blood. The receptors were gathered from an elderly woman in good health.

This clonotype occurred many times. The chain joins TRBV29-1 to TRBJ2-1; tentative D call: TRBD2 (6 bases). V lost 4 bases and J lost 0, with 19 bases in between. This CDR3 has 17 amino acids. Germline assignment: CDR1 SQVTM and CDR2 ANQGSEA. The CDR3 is CSVVGTPMISSYNEQFF. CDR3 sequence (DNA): TGCAGCGTTGTGGGGACTCCGATGATTAGCTCCTACAATGAGCAGTTCTTC.

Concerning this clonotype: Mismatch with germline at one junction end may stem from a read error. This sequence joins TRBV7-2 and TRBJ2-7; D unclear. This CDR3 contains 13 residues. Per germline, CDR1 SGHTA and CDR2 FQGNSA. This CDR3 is CAGSLGAAGEQYF. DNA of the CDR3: TGTGCCGGCAGCCTAGGTGCAGCAGGTGAGCAGTACTTC.

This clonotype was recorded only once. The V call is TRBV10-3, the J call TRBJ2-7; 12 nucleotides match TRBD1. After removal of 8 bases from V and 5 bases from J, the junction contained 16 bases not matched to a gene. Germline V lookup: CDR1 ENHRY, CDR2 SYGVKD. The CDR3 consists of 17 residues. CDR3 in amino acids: CAIRSGTGGSQGNEQYF. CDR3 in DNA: TGTGCCATCCGGTCCGGGACAGGGGGCTCTCAGGGGAACGAGCAGTACTTC.

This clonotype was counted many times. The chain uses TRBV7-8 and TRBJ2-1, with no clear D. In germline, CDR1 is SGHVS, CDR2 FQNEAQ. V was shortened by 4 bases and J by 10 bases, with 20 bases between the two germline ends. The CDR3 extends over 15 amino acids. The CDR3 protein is CASSSSTGSRGEQFF. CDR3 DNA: TGTGCCAGCAGCTCCTCAACCGGGTCCCGCGGCGAGCAGTTCTTC.

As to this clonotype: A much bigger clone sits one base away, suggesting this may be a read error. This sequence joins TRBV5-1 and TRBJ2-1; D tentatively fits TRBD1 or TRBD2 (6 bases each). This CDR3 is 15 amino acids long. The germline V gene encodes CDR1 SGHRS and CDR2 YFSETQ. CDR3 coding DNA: TGCGCCGGCAGCTTGGAGGGGGGAAAATACAATGAGCAGTTCTTC. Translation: CAGSLEGGKYNEQFF. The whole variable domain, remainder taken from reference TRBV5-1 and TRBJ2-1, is KAGVTQTPRYLIKTRGQQVTLSCSPISGHRSVSWYQQTPGQGLQFLFEYFSETQRNKGNFPGRFSGRQFSNSRSEMNVSTLELGDSALYLCAGSLEGGKYNEQFFGPGTRLTVL.

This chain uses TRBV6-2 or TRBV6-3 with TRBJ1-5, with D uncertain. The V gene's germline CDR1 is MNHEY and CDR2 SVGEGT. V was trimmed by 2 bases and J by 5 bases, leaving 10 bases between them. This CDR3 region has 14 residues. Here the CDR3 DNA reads TGTGCCAGCAGTTACCTTCTGAGAGATCAGCCCCAGCATTTT. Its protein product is CASSYLLRDQPQHF.

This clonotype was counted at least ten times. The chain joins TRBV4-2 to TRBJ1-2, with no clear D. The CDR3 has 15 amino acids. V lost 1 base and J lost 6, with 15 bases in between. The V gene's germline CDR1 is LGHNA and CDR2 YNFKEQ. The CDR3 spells CASSQVTPTPHGYTF. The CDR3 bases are TGTGCCAGCAGCCAAGTTACCCCAACGCCCCATGGCTACACCTTC.

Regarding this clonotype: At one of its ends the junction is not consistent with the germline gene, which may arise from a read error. The CDR3 bases are TGTGCCGGCAGCCAAGATCCAGGCAACAATCAGCCCCAGCATTTT. As protein: CAGSQDPGNNQPQHF. This chain uses TRBV3-1 with TRBJ1-5; D call uncertain. This CDR3 has 15 residues. Germline CDR1 LGHDT, CDR2 YNNKEL (reference sequence).

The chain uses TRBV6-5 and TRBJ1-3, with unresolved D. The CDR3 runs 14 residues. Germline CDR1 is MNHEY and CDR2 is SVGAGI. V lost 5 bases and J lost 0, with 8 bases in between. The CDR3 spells CASSPYSSGNTIYF. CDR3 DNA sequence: TGTGCCAGCAGTCCCTACTCCTCTGGAAACACCATATATTTT.

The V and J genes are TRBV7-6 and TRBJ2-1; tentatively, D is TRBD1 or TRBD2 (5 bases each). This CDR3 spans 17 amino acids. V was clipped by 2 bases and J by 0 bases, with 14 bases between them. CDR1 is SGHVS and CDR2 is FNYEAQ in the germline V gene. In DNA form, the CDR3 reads TGTGCCAGCAGCTTATCATCCGGGACCTCCTCCTACAATGAGCAGTTCTTC. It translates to CASSLSSGTSSYNEQFF.

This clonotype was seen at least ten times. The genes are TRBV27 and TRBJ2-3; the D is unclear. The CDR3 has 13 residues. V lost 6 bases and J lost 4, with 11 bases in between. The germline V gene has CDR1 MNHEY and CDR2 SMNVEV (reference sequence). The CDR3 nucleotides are TGTGCCAGCAGGTTTAGAGGAGCAGATACGCAGTATTTT. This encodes CASRFRGADTQYF.

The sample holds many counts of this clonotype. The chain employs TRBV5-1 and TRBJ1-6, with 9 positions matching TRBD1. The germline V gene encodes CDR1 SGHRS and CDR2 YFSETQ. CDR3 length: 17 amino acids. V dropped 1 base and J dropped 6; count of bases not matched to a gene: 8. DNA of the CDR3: TGCGCCAGCAGCTTGTCCTTTCCGGGACAGGGTAATTCACCCCTCCACTTT. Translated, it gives CASSLSFPGQGNSPLHF.

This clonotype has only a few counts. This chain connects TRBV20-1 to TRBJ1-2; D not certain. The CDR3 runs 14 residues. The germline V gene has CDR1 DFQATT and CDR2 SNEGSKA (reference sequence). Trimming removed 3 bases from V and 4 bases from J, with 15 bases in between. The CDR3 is CSASPGPDCYGYTF. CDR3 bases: TGCAGTGCTAGTCCGGGTCCGGATTGCTATGGCTACACCTTC.

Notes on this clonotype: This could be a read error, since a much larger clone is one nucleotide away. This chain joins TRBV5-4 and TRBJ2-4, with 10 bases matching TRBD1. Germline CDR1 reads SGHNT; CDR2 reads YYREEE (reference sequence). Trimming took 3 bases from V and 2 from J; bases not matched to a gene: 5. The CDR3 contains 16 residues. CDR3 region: CASSSADRGPKNIQYF. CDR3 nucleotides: TGTGCCAGCAGCTCGGCCGACAGGGGGCCCAAAAACATTCAGTACTTC. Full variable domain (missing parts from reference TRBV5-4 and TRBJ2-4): ETGVTQSPTHLIKTRGQQVTLRCSSQSGHNTVSWYQQALGQGPQFIFQYYREEENGRGNFPPRFSGLQFPNYSSELNVNALELDDSALYLCASSSADRGPKNIQYFGAGTRLSVL.